One sample yielded the 21 T cell receptor beta chains listed below, sequenced in a study of T cells in Graves' hyperthyroidism and ophthalmopathy. The TCR beta CDR3 regions underwent amplification using RNA transcripts as the source. The HTBI primer set served for first-round RT-PCR of the TCR CDR3. Each CDR3 protein gets one entry after TCRdb re-called the multiplex PCR reads with MiXCR. The table records 500,000 to 600,000 distinct CDR3 sequences, roughly 46% of them present only once. Source material: peripheral blood or thyroid tissue (not recorded which). All receptors derive from an adult woman with Graves' disease, either hyperthyroidism or ophthalmopathy (not recorded which).

This clonotype was counted ten times or more. The V call is TRBV20-1, the J call TRBJ2-5; a weak D match, TRBD1 (5 bases). Germline lookup yields CDR1 DFQATT and CDR2 SNEGSKA (reference sequence). The V gene lost 8 bases and the J gene lost 3 bases, with 16 bases spanning the gap. This CDR3 is built from 13 residues. CDR3 DNA sequence: TGCAGTCCCCAGGGTGCTTTGGAAGAGACCCAGTACTTC. It yields the protein CSPQGALEETQYF.

This clonotype was counted ten times or more. The J gene is TRBJ2-7, the V gene TRBV7-6; a weak D match, TRBD1 (5 bases). In germline, CDR1 is SGHVS, CDR2 FNYEAQ. There are 17 residues in the CDR3. V was trimmed by 0 bases and J by 4 bases, leaving 19 bases between them. Here the CDR3 DNA reads TGTGCCAGCAGCTTAGCCCCTGAATCGGCAGGGTTGTACGAGCAGTACTTC. This encodes CASSLAPESAGLYEQYF.

As for this clonotype: This may be a read error, as it is one base from a much larger clone. V is TRBV10-3 and J is TRBJ1-6; D remains ambiguous. The CDR3 loop spans 13 amino acids. Trimming cost V 6 bases and J 6 bases, with 9 bases left between them. Germline V lookup: CDR1 ENHRY, CDR2 SYGVKD. CDR3 bases: TGTGCCATCAGAGGTCAGACTAATTCACCCCTCCACTTT. Protein: CAIRGQTNSPLHF.

This chain joins TRBV3-1 and TRBJ2-7; D not resolved. V was trimmed by 1 base and J by 5 bases, leaving 18 bases between them. Germline assignment: CDR1 LGHDT and CDR2 YNNKEL (reference sequence). The CDR3 has 16 amino acids. CDR3 in amino acids: CASSQALQGPADEQYF. The CDR3 nucleotides are TGTGCCAGCAGCCAAGCACTCCAAGGGCCCGCGGACGAGCAGTACTTC.

This chain connects TRBV20-1 to TRBJ1-6; TRBD1 matches 8 bases. V lost 5 bases and J lost 9; bases outside the gene matches: 9. CDR3 length: 14 residues. Germline V gene sequence: CDR1 DFQATT, CDR2 SNEGSKA (reference sequence). The CDR3 sequence: CSAFPDREASPLHF. DNA for the CDR3: TGCAGTGCTTTTCCGGACAGGGAAGCTTCACCCCTCCACTTT.

This clonotype was counted many times. The V and J genes are TRBV4-1 and TRBJ1-2, with 12 bases that match TRBD1. After removal of 4 bases from V and 7 bases from J, the junction contained 7 bases not matched to a gene. The CDR3 loop spans 15 amino acids. The germline V gene encodes CDR1 MGHRA and CDR2 YSYEKL. Here the CDR3 reads CASSPGTGGESGYTF. The CDR3 coding sequence is TGCGCCAGCAGCCCTGGGACAGGGGGCGAGAGTGGCTACACCTTC.

This clonotype came up many times. The rearrangement uses TRBV9 and TRBJ2-7, with 9 positions matching TRBD2. With V trimmed by 2 bases and J by 6 bases, 9 bases remained unmatched. The CDR3 loop spans 15 amino acids. Germline V lookup: CDR1 SGDLS, CDR2 YYNGEE. The CDR3 protein is CASSVRAGGGGEQYF. The CDR3 DNA reads TGTGCCAGCAGCGTCCGAGCGGGAGGTGGGGGCGAGCAGTACTTC.

This sequence joins TRBV24-1 and TRBJ1-5; 7 nucleotides line up with TRBD1. The CDR3 has 13 amino acids. Germline lookup yields CDR1 KGHDR and CDR2 SFDVKD. Trimming at V came to 4 bases and at J to 11 bases, leaving 7 bases not matched to a gene. This CDR3 is CATSDGTEETQHF. The CDR3 nucleotides read TGTGCCACCAGTGACGGGACAGAAGAGACCCAGCATTTT.

The chain combines TRBV7-9 with TRBJ1-1, with 9 bases fitting TRBD1. The junction had 6 bases not matched to a gene; V was cut back by 1 base and J by 6 bases. The V gene's germline CDR1 is SEHNR and CDR2 FQNEAQ (reference sequence). The CDR3 runs to 15 residues. The CDR3, as DNA: TGTGCCAGCAGCTTAGGGACAGGGGCTGGCGCTGAAGCTTTCTTT. Protein product: CASSLGTGAGAEAFF.

This clonotype was picked up a small number of times. The chain links TRBV7-9 to TRBJ2-5, with a tentative D call TRBD2 (6 bases). CDR3 size: 17 residues. Germline V lookup: CDR1 SEHNR, CDR2 FQNEAQ (reference sequence). Trimming shortened V by 3 bases and J by 5 bases, and 22 bases separated the two germline ends. The CDR3 loop reads CASSFSFYRREGETQYF. The CDR3 region has the DNA TGTGCCAGCAGCTTTAGTTTTTATCGGCGGGAAGGGGAGACCCAGTACTTC.

The gene calls are TRBV29-1 and TRBJ1-3; no reliable D call. V gave up 8 bases and J gave up 0 bases, with 11 bases separating them. This CDR3 is built from 13 residues. The germline CDR1 and CDR2 sequences are SQVTM and ANQGSEA. The CDR3 DNA is TGCAGCTTGCAGCCCGACTCTGGAAACACCATATATTTT. Residues: CSLQPDSGNTIYF.

This clonotype occurred many times. The chain joins TRBV29-1 to TRBJ2-5; TRBD2 matches 12 bases. The CDR3 length is 15 residues. The V segment lost 0 bases and the J segment 4 bases; nucleotides outside the gene matches: 3. CDR1 SQVTM and CDR2 ANQGSEA come from the germline V gene. CDR3 amino acids: CSVEDMTSGRETQYF. As DNA, the CDR3 is TGCAGCGTTGAAGACATGACTAGCGGGAGAGAGACCCAGTACTTC. The full variable domain, with the rest looked up from reference TRBV29-1 and TRBJ2-5, is SAVISQKPSRDICQRGTSLTIQCQVDSQVTMMFWYRQQPGQSLTLIATANQGSEATYESGFVIDKFPISRPNLTFSTLTVSNMSPEDSSIYLCSVEDMTSGRETQYFGPGTRLLVL.

The V call is TRBV5-4, the J call TRBJ1-1; D gene unclear. In germline, CDR1 is SGHNT, CDR2 YYREEE (reference sequence). The CDR3 consists of 12 residues. The germline V and J ends were trimmed by 1 base and 8 bases, with 9 bases remaining between them. The CDR3 coding sequence is TGTGCCAGCAGCTTGCGGGCCAGGGAAGCTTTCTTT. As protein: CASSLRAREAFF.

The rearrangement joins TRBV20-1 to TRBJ2-7, with D possibly matching TRBD2 (6 bases). The V end was cut by 0 bases, the J end by 3 bases, with 27 bases between. Germline V gene lookup returns CDR1 DFQATT and CDR2 SNEGSKA (reference sequence). The CDR3 contains 19 residues. CDR3 bases: TGCAGTGCTAGAGATTTCAGGGCTAGCGTCAGTGGTCGTGGCTACGAGCAGTACTTC. Translating it yields CSARDFRASVSGRGYEQYF.

The chain employs TRBV19 and TRBJ2-7; possibly TRBD2 for D (6 bases). The CDR3 contains 17 residues. Germline CDR1 LNHDA, CDR2 SQIVND (reference sequence). V was clipped by 7 bases and J by 0 bases, with 22 bases between them. The CDR3 is CASMKGRISGFSYEQYF. Here the CDR3 DNA reads TGTGCCAGTATGAAGGGGAGGATCTCGGGGTTCTCCTACGAGCAGTACTTC.

The V call is TRBV19, the J call TRBJ1-2; no reliable D call. Deletions cut 5 bases from V and 3 bases from J, with 13 bases between. CDR3 length equals 14 residues. Per the germline V gene, CDR1 is LNHDA and CDR2 is SQIVND (reference sequence). The CDR3 sequence is CASSSLGRHYGYTF. CDR3 bases: TGTGCCAGTAGTTCTCTGGGTCGGCACTATGGCTACACCTTC. The variable domain in full, completed from reference TRBV19 and TRBJ1-2, reads DGGITQSPKYLFRKEGQNVTLSCEQNLNHDAMYWYRQDPGQGLRLIYYSQIVNDFQKGDIAEGYSVSREKKESFPLTVTSAQKNPTAFYLCASSSLGRHYGYTFGSGTRLTVV.

This clonotype was counted many times. J is TRBJ1-6 and V is TRBV9; maybe TRBD1 (6 bases). Germline values: CDR1 SGDLS, CDR2 YYNGEE. V lost 2 bases, J lost 1 base, and 10 bases lay in between. This CDR3 is 16 amino acids long. The CDR3 loop is CASSVTGRSYNSPLHF. The CDR3 nucleotides read TGTGCCAGCAGCGTTACAGGGCGGTCCTATAATTCACCCCTCCACTTT.

This clonotype was recorded many times. The rearrangement uses TRBV24-1 and TRBJ2-5; 7 nucleotides line up with TRBD1. The CDR3 runs 14 residues. Per the germline V gene, CDR1 is KGHDR and CDR2 is SFDVKD. Unmatched junction bases numbered 8, after V lost 4 bases and J lost 7 bases. The CDR3 DNA reads as TGTGCCACCAGTGACCCCGACAGGGAATGGACCCAGTACTTC. It specifies CATSDPDREWTQYF.

This clonotype showed up many times. The chain is built from TRBV19 and TRBJ1-1; perhaps TRBD1 as D (6 bases). V gave up 6 bases and J gave up 0 bases, with 17 bases separating them. This CDR3 is built from 16 residues. Germline V gene data show CDR1 as LNHDA and CDR2 as SQIVND (reference sequence). CDR3 residues: CASSRWGHLMNTEAFF. In nucleotides, the CDR3 is TGTGCCAGTAGCCGATGGGGACACCTCATGAACACTGAAGCTTTCTTT.

This clonotype was seen ten or more times. The chain uses TRBV6-2 or TRBV6-3 and TRBJ2-6; D remains ambiguous. This CDR3 has 14 residues. Germline loops: CDR1 MNHEY, CDR2 SVGEGT. Between the trimmed V and J ends, which lost 6 bases and 0 bases, there was a span of 6 bases. The CDR3, as DNA: TGTGCCAGCAGCCACGACTCTGGGGCCAACGTCCTGACTTTC. This gives the protein CASSHDSGANVLTF.

This clonotype was seen once. This chain uses TRBV5-1 with TRBJ1-2, with TRBD1 identical over 8 bases. Germline V gene lookup returns CDR1 SGHRS and CDR2 YFSETQ. The CDR3 length is 14 residues. The junction had 11 bases not matched to a gene; V was cut back by 6 bases and J by 7 bases. This CDR3 reads CASTPTTTGVGYTF. CDR3 in DNA: TGCGCCAGCACCCCGACAACGACAGGGGTTGGCTACACCTTC.